Listed below are T cell receptor beta chains from one sample, sequenced in a study of identifying expanded T cells in peripheral blood. Libraries were prepared by immunoSEQ multiplex PCR; TCRdb keeps only in-frame clonotypes and omits some of them. The sample shows 100,000 or so clones, around nine tenths of them seen only once. The sequenced sample was blood. These receptors originate from a person aged 18 to 69 in good health. The CDR3 runs from the conserved cysteine through the conserved F or W. A D gene is named only where the DNA matches it firmly. Clone size is not always given. Where it is, it says once, few, many or a class for expanded clones.

V	J	size	D	CDR3	DNA
TRBV6-5	TRBJ2-5	NA	TRBD1	CASRATGQTQETQYF	TGTGCCAGCAGGGCAACGGGACAGACTCAAGAGACCCAGTACTTC
TRBV5-4	TRBJ2-5	NA	NA	CASSLNNWAGKRETQYF	TGTGCCAGCAGCTTGAATAATTGGGCGGGGAAGCGTGAGACCCAGTACTTC
TRBV5-1	TRBJ2-5	NA	NA	CASTQGEGQETQYF	TGCGCCAGCACCCAGGGAGAGGGGCAAGAGACCCAGTACTTC
TRBV7-9	TRBJ1-2	NA	TRBD1	CASSLATAGGASGYTF	TGTGCCAGCAGCTTAGCGACGGCAGGGGGTGCGAGTGGCTACACCTTC
TRBV5-6	TRBJ1-2	few	TRBD1	CASSPQGGNVGYGYTF	TGTGCCAGCAGCCCCCAGGGGGGTAACGTGGGCTATGGCTACACCTTC
TRBV2	TRBJ2-2	once	NA	CASSEGANTGELFF	TGTGCCAGCAGTGAGGGGGCGAACACCGGGGAGCTGTTTTTT
TRBV5-4	TRBJ2-1	NA	NA	CASSSRHIPYNEQFF	TGTGCCAGCAGCTCGAGACATATACCCTACAATGAGCAGTTCTTC
TRBV27	TRBJ2-1	NA	NA	CASSFVGMRGPYNEQFF	TGTGCCAGCAGTTTTGTGGGGATGAGAGGGCCCTACAATGAGCAGTTCTTC
TRBV18	TRBJ1-1	NA	NA	CASSSGYSNTEAFF	TGTGCCAGCTCATCGGGTTATTCAAACACTGAAGCTTTCTTT
TRBV5-1	TRBJ2-5	NA	NA	CASSFGEETQYF	TGCGCCAGCAGCTTTGGGGAAGAGACCCAGTACTTC
TRBV25-1	TRBJ1-1	NA	NA	CASNAFGRTEAFF	TGTGCCAGCAACGCCTTTGGGCGCACTGAAGCTTTCTTT
TRBV11-3	TRBJ2-5	NA	TRBD2	CASSPGTSGRAGETQYF	TGTGCCAGCAGCCCAGGGACTAGCGGGAGGGCCGGAGAGACCCAGTACTTC
TRBV7-2	TRBJ2-7	NA	NA	CASSMSGPPTGEQYF	TGTGCCAGCAGCATGTCAGGTCCACCTACGGGCGAGCAGTACTTC
TRBV10-3	TRBJ2-7	NA	NA	CAISESIAEYYEQYF	TGTGCCATCAGTGAGTCAATAGCGGAATACTACGAGCAGTACTTC
TRBV13	TRBJ1-1	NA	NA	CASSSAPRDPLNTEAFF	TGTGCCAGCAGCTCCGCCCCCCGGGACCCATTGAACACTGAAGCTTTCTTT
TRBV29-1	TRBJ2-3	NA	TRBD1	CSLKTGGGTHTDTQYF	TGCAGCCTGAAGACAGGGGGAGGGACTCACACAGATACGCAGTATTTT
TRBV7-8	TRBJ2-5	NA	NA	CASNHWGRKQETQYF	TGTGCCAGCAACCATTGGGGGCGGAAACAAGAGACCCAGTACTTC
TRBV11-3	TRBJ2-7	NA	TRBD2	CASSPYGGGYEQYF	TGTGCCAGCAGCCCGTACGGGGGGGGATACGAGCAGTACTTC
TRBV19	TRBJ2-2	NA	NA	CASSSSRSITGELFF	TGTGCCAGTAGCTCTTCCCGGTCGATCACCGGGGAGCTGTTTTTT
TRBV12-5	TRBJ1-2	NA	NA	CASGLVHRANYGYTF	TGTGCTAGTGGTTTGGTACACAGAGCCAACTATGGCTACACCTTC
TRBV6-5	TRBJ2-1	NA	TRBD2	CASSYLGLAYNEQFF	TGTGCCAGCAGTTACCTGGGACTAGCATACAATGAGCAGTTCTTC
TRBV4-1	TRBJ1-1	NA	TRBD1	CASRPAGQMNTEAFF	TGCGCCAGCAGACCGGCGGGACAGATGAACACTGAAGCTTTCTTT
TRBV6-1	TRBJ1-2	NA	NA	CASSEAASRFYGYTF	TGTGCCAGCAGTGAAGCCGCCTCAAGGTTCTATGGCTACACCTTC
TRBV19	TRBJ2-5	NA	TRBD2	CASSIEGGGAVTSETQYF	TGTGCCAGTAGTATAGAGGGCGGGGGGGCCGTTACGTCGGAGACCCAGTACTTC
TRBV27	TRBJ1-2	few	NA	CATKPYGGAYGYTF	TGTGCCACTAAGCCTTACGGGGGGGCCTATGGCTACACCTTC
TRBV5-6	TRBJ1-2	NA	NA	CASSWREASGYTF	TGTGCCAGCAGCTGGAGGGAGGCTAGCGGCTACACCTTC
TRBV30	TRBJ1-1	NA	NA	CAWSDGGLTEAFF	TGTGCCTGGAGTGATGGGGGGCTCACTGAAGCTTTCTTT
TRBV7-8	TRBJ1-1	NA	TRBD1	CASSYGQGAEAFF	TGTGCCAGCAGCTATGGACAGGGGGCGGAAGCTTTCTTT
TRBV7-9	TRBJ1-4	NA	NA	CASSLGSGSGEKLFF	TGTGCCAGCAGCTTAGGATCAGGGTCGGGAGAAAAACTGTTTTTT
TRBV29-1	TRBJ1-1	NA	NA	CSVEGSGMGAEAFF	TGCAGCGTTGAAGGATCTGGGATGGGGGCTGAAGCTTTCTTT
TRBV30	TRBJ1-3	NA	TRBD1	CAWSVPSYLTGANYSGNTIYF	TGTGCCTGGAGTGTACCCTCATATTTGACAGGGGCCAATTACTCTGGAAACACCATATATTTT
TRBV19	TRBJ1-1	NA	NA	CASSAGASTEAFF	TGTGCCAGTAGTGCGGGGGCTAGCACTGAAGCTTTCTTT
TRBV4-2	TRBJ2-3	NA	TRBD2	CASSQGLAGAPDTQYF	TGTGCCAGCAGCCAGGGACTAGCGGGAGCGCCAGATACGCAGTATTTT
TRBV5-1	TRBJ1-6	few	NA	CASSARQYMDSPLHF	TGCGCCAGCAGCGCCCGACAGTATATGGATTCACCCCTCCACTTT
TRBV6-5	TRBJ1-1	NA	TRBD1	CASKMTGVNTEAFF	TGTGCCAGCAAAATGACAGGGGTGAACACTGAAGCTTTCTTT
TRBV5-1	TRBJ2-5	NA	NA	CASSLGKETQYF	TGCGCCAGCAGCTTGGGGAAAGAGACCCAGTACTTC
TRBV2	TRBJ2-3	few	TRBD1	CASSNRQGGTDTQYF	TGTGCCAGCAGTAATCGACAGGGCGGGACAGATACGCAGTATTTT
TRBV29-1	TRBJ2-3	NA	TRBD2	CSVATSGGVADTQYF	TGCAGCGTCGCGACTAGCGGGGGGGTTGCAGATACGCAGTATTTT
TRBV6-1	TRBJ2-1	NA	NA	CASSALNEQFF	TGTGCCAGCAGTGCACTCAATGAGCAGTTCTTC
TRBV7-6	TRBJ1-3	NA	TRBD1	CASSLVTGGYSGNTIYF	TGTGCCAGCAGCTTAGTAACAGGGGGATACTCTGGAAACACCATATATTTT
TRBV7-6	TRBJ2-5	NA	TRBD2	CASSASPGGQETQYF	TGTGCCAGCAGCGCCTCCCCGGGGGGGCAAGAGACCCAGTACTTC
TRBV6-1	TRBJ2-7	NA	TRBD2	CASSVSGGGYEQYF	TGTGCCAGCAGTGTTAGCGGGGGGGGGTACGAGCAGTACTTC
TRBV6-1	TRBJ2-1	NA	NA	CASSFSGVGNEQFF	TGTGCCAGCAGTTTTTCTGGTGTCGGGAATGAGCAGTTCTTC
TRBV30	TRBJ1-2	few	NA	CAWSVSLIYGYTF	TGTGCCTGGAGTGTTTCCCTGATCTATGGCTACACCTTC
TRBV14	TRBJ2-7	NA	TRBD1	CASSLDRVHEQYF	TGTGCCAGCAGCCTGGACAGGGTCCACGAGCAGTACTTC